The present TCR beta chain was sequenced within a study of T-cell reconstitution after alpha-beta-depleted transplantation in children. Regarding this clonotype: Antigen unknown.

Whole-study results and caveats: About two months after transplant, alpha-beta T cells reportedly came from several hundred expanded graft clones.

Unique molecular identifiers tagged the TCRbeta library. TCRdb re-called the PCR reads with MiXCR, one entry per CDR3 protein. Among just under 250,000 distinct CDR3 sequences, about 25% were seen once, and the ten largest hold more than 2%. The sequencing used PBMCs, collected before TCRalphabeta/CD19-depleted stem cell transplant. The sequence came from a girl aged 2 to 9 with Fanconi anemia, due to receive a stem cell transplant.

The chain's CDR3 is CSLFQGGYTF. The CDR3 DNA is TGCAGTCTATTTCAAGGGGGCTACACCTTC. V gene TRBV20-1 combines with J gene TRBJ1-2, with D unresolved. There are 10 residues in the CDR3. V was clipped by 8 bases and J by 8 bases, with 12 bases between them. CDR1 and CDR2 (germline): DFQATT, SNEGSKA (reference sequence).